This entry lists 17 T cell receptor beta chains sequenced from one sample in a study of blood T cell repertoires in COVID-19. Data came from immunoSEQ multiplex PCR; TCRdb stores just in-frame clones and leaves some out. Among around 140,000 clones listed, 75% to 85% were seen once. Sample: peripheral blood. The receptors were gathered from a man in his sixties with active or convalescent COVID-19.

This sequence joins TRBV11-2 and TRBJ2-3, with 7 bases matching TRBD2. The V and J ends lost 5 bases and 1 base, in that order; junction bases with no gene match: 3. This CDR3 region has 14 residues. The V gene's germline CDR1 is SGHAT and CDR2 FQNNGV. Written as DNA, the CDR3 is TGTGCCAGCAGCCCCACTAGCGGCACAGATACGCAGTATTTT. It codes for CASSPTSGTDTQYF. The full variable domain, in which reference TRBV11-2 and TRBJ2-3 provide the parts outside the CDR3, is EAGVAQSPRYKIIEKRQSVAFWCNPISGHATLYWYQQILGQGPKLLIQFQNNGVVDDSQLPKDRFSAERLKGVDSTLKIQPAKLEDSAVYLCASSPTSGTDTQYFGPGTRLTVL.

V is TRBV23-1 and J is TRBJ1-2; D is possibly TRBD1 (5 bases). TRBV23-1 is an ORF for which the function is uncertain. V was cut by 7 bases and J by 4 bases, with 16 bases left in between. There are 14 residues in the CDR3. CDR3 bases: TGCGCCAGCAAGGGCAGGGAGGAGAGCTATGGCTACACCTTC. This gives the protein CASKGREESYGYTF.

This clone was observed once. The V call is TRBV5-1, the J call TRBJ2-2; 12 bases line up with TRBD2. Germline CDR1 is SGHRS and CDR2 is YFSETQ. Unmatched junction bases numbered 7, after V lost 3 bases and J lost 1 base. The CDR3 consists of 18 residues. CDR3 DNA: TGCGCCAGCAGCTCCCAGGGGGGACTAGCGGGGAACACCGGGGAGCTGTTTTTT. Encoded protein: CASSSQGGLAGNTGELFF.

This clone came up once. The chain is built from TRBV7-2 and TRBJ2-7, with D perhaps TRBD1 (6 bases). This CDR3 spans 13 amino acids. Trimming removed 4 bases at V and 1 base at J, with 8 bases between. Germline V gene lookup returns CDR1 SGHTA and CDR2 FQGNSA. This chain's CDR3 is CASSSTGSYEQYV. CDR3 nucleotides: TGTGCCAGCAGCTCGACAGGTTCCTACGAGCAGTACGTC.

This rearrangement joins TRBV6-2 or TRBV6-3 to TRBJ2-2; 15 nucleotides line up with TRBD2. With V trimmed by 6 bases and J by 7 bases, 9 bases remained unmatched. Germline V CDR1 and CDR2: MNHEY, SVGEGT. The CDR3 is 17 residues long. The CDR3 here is CASSGLAGGPGGGELFF. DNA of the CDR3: TGTGCCAGCAGCGGACTAGCGGGAGGGCCAGGAGGCGGGGAGCTGTTTTTT.

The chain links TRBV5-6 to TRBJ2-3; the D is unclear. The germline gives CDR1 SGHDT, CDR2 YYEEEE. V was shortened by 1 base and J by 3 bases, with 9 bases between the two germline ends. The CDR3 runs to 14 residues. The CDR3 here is CASSLITTTDTQYF. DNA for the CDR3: TGTGCCAGCAGCTTGATAACAACGACAGATACGCAGTATTTT.

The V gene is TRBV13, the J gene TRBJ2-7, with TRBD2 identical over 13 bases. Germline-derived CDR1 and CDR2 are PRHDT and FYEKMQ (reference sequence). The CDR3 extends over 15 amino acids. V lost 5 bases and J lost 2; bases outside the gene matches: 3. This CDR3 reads CASSTGLAGPYEQYV. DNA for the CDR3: TGTGCCAGCAGCACGGGACTAGCGGGACCCTACGAGCAGTACGTC.

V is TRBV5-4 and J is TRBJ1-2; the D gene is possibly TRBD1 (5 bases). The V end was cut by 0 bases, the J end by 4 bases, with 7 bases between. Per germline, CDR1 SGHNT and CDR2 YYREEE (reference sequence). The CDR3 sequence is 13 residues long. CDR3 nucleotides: TGTGCCAGCAGCTTGGCCAGGGTCTATGGCTACACCTTC. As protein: CASSLARVYGYTF.

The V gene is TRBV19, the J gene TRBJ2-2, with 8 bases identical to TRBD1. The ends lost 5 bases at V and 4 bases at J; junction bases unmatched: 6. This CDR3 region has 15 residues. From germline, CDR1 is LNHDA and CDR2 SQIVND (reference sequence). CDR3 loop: CASSQSRGPTGELFF. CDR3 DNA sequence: TGTGCCAGTAGTCAAAGCAGGGGGCCCACCGGGGAGCTGTTTTTT.

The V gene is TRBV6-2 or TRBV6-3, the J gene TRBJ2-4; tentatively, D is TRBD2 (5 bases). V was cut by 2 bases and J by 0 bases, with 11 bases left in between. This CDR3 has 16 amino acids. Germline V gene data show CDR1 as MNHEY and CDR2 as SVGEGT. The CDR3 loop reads CASSYGGSLAKNIQYF. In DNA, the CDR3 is TGTGCCAGCAGTTACGGCGGGTCGCTAGCCAAAAACATTCAGTACTTC.

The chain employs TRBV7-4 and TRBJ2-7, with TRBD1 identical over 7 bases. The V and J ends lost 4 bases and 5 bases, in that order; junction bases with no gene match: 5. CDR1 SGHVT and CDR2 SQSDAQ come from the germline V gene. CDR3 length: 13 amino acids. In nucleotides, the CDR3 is TGTGCCAGCAGCTCCTACAGGGGCCACGAGCAGTACGTC. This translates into CASSSYRGHEQYV.

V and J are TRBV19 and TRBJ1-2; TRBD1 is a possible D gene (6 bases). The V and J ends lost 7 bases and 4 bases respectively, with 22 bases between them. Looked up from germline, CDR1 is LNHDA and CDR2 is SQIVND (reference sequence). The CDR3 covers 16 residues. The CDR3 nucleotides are TGTGCCAGTACCCCGACCCCGGGGGGCGCCATCTATGGCTACACCTTC. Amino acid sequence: CASTPTPGGAIYGYTF.

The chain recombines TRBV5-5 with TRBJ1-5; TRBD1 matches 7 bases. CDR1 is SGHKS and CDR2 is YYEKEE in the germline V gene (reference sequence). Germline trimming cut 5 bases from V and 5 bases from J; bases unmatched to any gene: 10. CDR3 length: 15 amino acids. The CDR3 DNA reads TGTGCCAGCAGTTATACGACAGGGCAGGATCAGCCCCAGCATTTT. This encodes CASSYTTGQDQPQHF.

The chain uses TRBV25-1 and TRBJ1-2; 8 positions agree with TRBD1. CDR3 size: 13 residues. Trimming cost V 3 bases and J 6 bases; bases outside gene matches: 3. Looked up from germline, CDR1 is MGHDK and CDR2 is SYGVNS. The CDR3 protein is CASSDPDRDGYTF. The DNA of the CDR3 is TGTGCCAGCAGTGATCCGGACAGGGATGGCTACACCTTC.

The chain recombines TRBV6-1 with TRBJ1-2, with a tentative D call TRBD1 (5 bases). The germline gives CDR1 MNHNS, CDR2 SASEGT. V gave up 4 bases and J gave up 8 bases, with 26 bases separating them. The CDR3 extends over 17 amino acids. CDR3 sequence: CASSAIPGQSPRGGYTF. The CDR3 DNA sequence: TGTGCCAGCAGTGCGATTCCAGGGCAGTCTCCCCGAGGAGGCTACACCTTC.

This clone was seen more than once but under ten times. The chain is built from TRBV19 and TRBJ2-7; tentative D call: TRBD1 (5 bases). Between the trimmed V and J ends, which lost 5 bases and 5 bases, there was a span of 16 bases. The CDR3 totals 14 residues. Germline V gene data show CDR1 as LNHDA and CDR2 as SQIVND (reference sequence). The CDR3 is CASSPAGLKNEQYF. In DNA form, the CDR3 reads TGTGCCAGTAGTCCAGCAGGGCTCAAAAACGAGCAGTACTTC.

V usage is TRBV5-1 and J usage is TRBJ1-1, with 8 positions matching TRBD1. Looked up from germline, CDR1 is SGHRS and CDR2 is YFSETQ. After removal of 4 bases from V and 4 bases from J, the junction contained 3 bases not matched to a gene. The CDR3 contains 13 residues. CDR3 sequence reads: CASSEGQGTEAFF. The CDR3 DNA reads TGCGCCAGCAGCGAAGGACAGGGCACTGAAGCTTTCTTT.